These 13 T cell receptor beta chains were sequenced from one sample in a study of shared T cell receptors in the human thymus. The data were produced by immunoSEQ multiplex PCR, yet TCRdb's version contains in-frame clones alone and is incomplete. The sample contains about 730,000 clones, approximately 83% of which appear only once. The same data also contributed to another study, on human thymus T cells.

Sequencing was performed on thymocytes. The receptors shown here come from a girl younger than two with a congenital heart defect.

As DNA, the CDR3 is TGTGCCAGCAGTTTTAGGGACAGGGGAACCACAGATACGCAGTATTTT. Translated, it gives CASSFRDRGTTDTQYF. This rearrangement joins TRBV6-5 to TRBJ2-3, with TRBD1 matching over 10 bases. This CDR3 spans 16 amino acids. After removal of 4 bases from V and 2 bases from J, the junction contained 6 bases not matched to a gene. From germline, CDR1 is MNHEY and CDR2 SVGAGI.

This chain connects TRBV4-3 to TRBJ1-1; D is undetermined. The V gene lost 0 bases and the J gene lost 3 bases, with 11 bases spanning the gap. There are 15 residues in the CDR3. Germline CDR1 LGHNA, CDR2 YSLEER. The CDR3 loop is CASSQDQVGDTEAFF. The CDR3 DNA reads TGCGCCAGCAGCCAAGATCAGGTCGGGGACACTGAAGCTTTCTTT.

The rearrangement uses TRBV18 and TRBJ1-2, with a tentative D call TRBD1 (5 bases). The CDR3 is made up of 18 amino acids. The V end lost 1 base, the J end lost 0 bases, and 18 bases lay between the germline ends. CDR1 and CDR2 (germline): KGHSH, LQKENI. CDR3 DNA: TGTGCCAGCTCACCACGCCAGGGCAAAGGGGTAGCTAACTATGGCTACACCTTC. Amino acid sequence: CASSPRQGKGVANYGYTF.

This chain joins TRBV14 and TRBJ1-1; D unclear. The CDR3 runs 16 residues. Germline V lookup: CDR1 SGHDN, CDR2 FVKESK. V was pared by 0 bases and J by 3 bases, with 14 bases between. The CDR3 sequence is CASSQDLWGVDTEAFF. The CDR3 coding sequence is TGTGCCAGCAGCCAAGATTTATGGGGAGTGGACACTGAAGCTTTCTTT.

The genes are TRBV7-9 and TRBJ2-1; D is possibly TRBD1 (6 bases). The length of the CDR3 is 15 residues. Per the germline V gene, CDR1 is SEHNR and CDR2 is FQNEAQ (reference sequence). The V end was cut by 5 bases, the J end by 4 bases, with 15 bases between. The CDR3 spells CASSRAQQGYNEQFF. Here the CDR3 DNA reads TGTGCCAGCAGCCGGGCCCAACAGGGTTACAATGAGCAGTTCTTC.

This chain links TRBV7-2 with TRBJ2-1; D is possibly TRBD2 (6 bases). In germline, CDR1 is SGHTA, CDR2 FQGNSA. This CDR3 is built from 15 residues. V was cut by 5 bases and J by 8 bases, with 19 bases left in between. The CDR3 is CASSKLAGPVHEQFF. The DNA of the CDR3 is TGTGCCAGCAGCAAACTAGCAGGGCCCGTCCATGAGCAGTTCTTC. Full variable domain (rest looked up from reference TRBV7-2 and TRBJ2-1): GAGVSQSPSNKVTEKGKDVELRCDPISGHTALYWYRQSLGQGLEFLIYFQGNSAPDKSGLPSDRFSAERTGGSVSTLTIQRTQQEDSAVYLCASSKLAGPVHEQFFGPGTRLTVL.

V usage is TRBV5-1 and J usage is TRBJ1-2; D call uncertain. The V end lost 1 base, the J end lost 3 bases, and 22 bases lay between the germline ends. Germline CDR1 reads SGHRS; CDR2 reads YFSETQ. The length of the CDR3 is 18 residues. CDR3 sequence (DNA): TGCGCCAGCAGCTTGTCGGGCTATACGGGATCCTCCTACTATGGCTACACCTTC. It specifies CASSLSGYTGSSYYGYTF.

The CDR3 nucleotides read TGTGCCAGCCTTAAATTGGGACAGGCGGGATATAGCTACACCTTC. It specifies CASLKLGQAGYSYTF. The chain links TRBV18 to TRBJ1-2, with TRBD1 matching 8 bases. CDR3 length equals 15 residues. Trimming took 8 bases from V and 9 from J; bases not matched to a gene: 17. The germline gives CDR1 KGHSH, CDR2 LQKENI. Full variable domain (rest looked up from reference TRBV18 and TRBJ1-2): NAGVMQNPRHLVRRRGQEARLRCSPMKGHSHVYWYRQLPEEGLKFMVYLQKENIIDESGMPKERFSAEFPKEGPSILRIQQVVRGDSAAYFCASLKLGQAGYSYTFGSGTRLTVV.

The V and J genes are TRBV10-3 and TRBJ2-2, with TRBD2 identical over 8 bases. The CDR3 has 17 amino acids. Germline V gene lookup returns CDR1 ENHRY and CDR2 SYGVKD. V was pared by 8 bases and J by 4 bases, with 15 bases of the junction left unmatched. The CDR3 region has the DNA TGTGCCATCTTTCGCTTCGGGGGGGCCTTTGGCACCGGGGAGCTGTTTTTT. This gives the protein CAIFRFGGAFGTGELFF.

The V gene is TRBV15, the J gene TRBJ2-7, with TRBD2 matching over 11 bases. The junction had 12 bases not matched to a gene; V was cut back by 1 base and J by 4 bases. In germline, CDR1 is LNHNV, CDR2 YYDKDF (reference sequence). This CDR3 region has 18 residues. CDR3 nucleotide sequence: TGTGCCACCAGCAGAGCGGGGCTAGCGGGGGGTTTAGTTTACGAGCAGTACTTC. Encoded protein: CATSRAGLAGGLVYEQYF.

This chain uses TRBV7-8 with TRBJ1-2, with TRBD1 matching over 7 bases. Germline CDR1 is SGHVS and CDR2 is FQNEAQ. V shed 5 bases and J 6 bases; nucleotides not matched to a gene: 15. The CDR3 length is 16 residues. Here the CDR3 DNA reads TGTGCCAGCAGCCTCGAACGGGCACCCAGGGGGGATGGCTACACCTTC. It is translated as CASSLERAPRGDGYTF.

This CDR3 reads CASSVRQGNGSNQPQHF. The DNA of the CDR3 is TGTGCCAGCAGTGTACGACAGGGAAATGGTAGCAATCAGCCCCAGCATTTT. V is TRBV5-6 and J is TRBJ1-5, with TRBD1 matching over 7 bases. The CDR3 sequence is 17 residues long. Germline V gene data show CDR1 as SGHDT and CDR2 as YYEEEE. Trimming took 5 bases from V and 0 from J; bases not matched to a gene: 11. The whole variable domain, filled in from reference TRBV5-6 and TRBJ1-5, reads DAGVTQSPTHLIKTRGQQVTLRCSPKSGHDTVSWYQQALGQGPQFIFQYYEEEERQRGNFPDRFSGHQFPNYSSELNVNALLLGDSALYLCASSVRQGNGSNQPQHFGDGTRLSIL.

The DNA of the CDR3 is TGTGCCAGCAGGAGATGGGCAGGCCCCATCTCTGGAAACACCATATATTTT. The encoded protein is CASRRWAGPISGNTIYF. The rearrangement links TRBV5-6 to TRBJ1-3, with D uncertain. Trimming removed 5 bases from V and 0 bases from J, with 18 bases in between. The length of the CDR3 is 17 residues. The germline CDR1 and CDR2 sequences are SGHDT and YYEEEE.